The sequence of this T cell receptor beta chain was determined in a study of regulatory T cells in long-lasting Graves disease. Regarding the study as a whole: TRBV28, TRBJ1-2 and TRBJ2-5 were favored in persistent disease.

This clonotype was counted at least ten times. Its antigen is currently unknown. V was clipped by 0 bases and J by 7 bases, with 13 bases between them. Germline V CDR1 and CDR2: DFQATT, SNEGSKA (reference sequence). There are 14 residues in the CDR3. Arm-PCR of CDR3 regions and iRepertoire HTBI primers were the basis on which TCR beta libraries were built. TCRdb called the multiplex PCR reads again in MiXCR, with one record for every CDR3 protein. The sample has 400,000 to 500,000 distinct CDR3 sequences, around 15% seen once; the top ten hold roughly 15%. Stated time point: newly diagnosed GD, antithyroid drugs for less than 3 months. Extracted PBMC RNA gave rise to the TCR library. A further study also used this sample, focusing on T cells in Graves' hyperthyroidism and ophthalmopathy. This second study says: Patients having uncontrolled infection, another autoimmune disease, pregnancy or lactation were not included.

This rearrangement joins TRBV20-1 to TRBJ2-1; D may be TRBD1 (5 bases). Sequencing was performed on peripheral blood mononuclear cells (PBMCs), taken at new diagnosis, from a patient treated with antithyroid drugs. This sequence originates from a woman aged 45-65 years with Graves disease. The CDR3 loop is CSARDPQGRNEQFF. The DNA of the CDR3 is TGCAGTGCTAGAGATCCTCAGGGTCGGAATGAGCAGTTCTTC.